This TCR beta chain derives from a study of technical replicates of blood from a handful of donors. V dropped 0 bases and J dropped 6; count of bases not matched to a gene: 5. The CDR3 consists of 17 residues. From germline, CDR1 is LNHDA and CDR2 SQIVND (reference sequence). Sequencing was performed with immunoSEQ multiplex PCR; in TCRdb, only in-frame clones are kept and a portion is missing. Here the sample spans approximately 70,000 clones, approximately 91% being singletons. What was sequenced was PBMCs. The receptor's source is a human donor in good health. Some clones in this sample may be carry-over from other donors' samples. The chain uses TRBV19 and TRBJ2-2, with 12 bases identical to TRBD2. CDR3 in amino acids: CASSIDRASGRAGELFF. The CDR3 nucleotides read TGTGCCAGTAGTATAGATCGGGCTAGCGGGAGGGCCGGGGAGCTGTTTTTT.